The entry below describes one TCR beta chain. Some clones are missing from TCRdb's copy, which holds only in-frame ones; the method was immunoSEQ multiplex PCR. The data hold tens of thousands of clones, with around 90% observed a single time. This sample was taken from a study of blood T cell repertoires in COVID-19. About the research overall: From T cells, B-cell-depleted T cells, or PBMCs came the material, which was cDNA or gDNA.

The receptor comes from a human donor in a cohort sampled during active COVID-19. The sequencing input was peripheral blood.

In DNA form, the CDR3 reads TGTGCCAGCAGCCTAGGGCCTTATGAGCAGTTCTTC. It encodes CASSLGPYEQFF. The chain couples TRBV7-9 to TRBJ2-1; D gene unclear. The CDR3 contains 12 residues. CDR1 and CDR2 from the germline V gene are SEHNR and FQNEAQ (reference sequence). V was clipped by 5 bases and J by 8 bases, with 10 bases between them.